This entry features one T cell receptor beta chain sequence. The read halts 3 residues ahead of the CDR3 end, with the missing end drawn from the germline J gene. This sample stems from a study of T cells in women clearing cervical HPV infection. Study-level background: Case blood was drawn a median approximately 150 days after lesion detection.

This CDR3 spans 14 amino acids. Germline CDR1 GTSNPN, CDR2 SVGIG (reference sequence). The germline V and J ends were trimmed by 3 bases and 4 bases, with 15 bases remaining between them. Repertoires were generated with immunoSEQ multiplex PCR, while TCRdb's copy carries only in-frame clones and drops some. The listing contains about 32,000 clones. Sequenced material: blood buffy coat. The V call is TRBV30, the J call TRBJ1-2; D ambiguous. This clonotype originated in a woman between 18 and 70 years old with a cervical HPV16 infection that either progressed to CIN3+ or cleared (not recorded which). The sequenced part of the CDR3 DNA is TGTGCCTGGAGCGCGGGCGCTATATCCTATGGC. Encoded protein: CAWSAGAISYG. In full, the CDR3 reads CAWSAGAISYGYTF.